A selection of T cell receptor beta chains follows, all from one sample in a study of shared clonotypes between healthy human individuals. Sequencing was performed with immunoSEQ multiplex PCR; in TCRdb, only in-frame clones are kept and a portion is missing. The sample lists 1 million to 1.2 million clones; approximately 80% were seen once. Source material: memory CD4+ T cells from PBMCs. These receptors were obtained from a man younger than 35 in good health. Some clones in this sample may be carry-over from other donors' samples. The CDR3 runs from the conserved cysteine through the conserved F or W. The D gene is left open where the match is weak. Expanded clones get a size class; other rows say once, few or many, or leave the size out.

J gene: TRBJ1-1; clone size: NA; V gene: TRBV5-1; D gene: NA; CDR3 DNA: TGCGCCAGCAGCTTGGACGCAGGGAGAACTGAAGCTTTCTTT; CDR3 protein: CASSLDAGRTEAFF
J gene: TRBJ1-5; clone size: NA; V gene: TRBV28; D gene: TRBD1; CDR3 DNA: TGTGCCAGCAGCCTAGGACAGGGGATAGGTGAACATTTT; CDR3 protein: CASSLGQGIGEHF
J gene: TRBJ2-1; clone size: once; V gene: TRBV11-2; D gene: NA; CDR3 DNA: TGTGCCAGCAGCCCCGGGGATAGCGGTAACAATGAGCAGTTCTTC; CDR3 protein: CASSPGDSGNNEQFF
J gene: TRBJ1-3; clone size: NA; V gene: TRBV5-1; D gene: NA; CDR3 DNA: TGCGCCAGCAGCGATACAGGTGGCTCTGGAAACACCATATATTTT; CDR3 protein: CASSDTGGSGNTIYF
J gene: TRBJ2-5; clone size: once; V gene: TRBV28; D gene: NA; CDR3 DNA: TGTGCAGGAGGAGCCCAAGAGACCCAGTACTTC; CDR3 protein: CAGGAQETQYF
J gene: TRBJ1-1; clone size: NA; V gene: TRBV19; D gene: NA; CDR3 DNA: TGTGCCAGTAGTATTAGGGGTGGGAACACTGAAGCTTTCTTT; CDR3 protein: CASSIRGGNTEAFF
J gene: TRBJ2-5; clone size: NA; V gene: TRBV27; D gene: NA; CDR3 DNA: TGTGCCAGCAAAGAACTAGCTAGGGAGACCCAGTACTTC; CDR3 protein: CASKELARETQYF
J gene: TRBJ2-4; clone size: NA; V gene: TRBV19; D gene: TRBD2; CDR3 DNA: TGTGCCAGTACCCCCCAAGGGGCGGGAGGGAACATTCAGTACTTC; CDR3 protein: CASTPQGAGGNIQYF
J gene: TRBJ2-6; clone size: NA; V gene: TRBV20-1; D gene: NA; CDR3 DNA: TGCAGTGCGATCGGGGCCAACGTCCTGACTTTC; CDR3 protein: CSAIGANVLTF
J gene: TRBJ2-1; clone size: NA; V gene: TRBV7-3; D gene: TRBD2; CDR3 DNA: TGTGCCAGCAGCTTAACCTACGATGGAGCGGGAGGCGACAATGAGCAGTTCTTC; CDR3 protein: CASSLTYDGAGGDNEQFF
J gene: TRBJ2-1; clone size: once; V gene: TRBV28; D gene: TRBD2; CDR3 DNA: TGTGCCAGCAGCGACATCGGGACTAGCGGGGATGAGCAGTTCTTC; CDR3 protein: CASSDIGTSGDEQFF
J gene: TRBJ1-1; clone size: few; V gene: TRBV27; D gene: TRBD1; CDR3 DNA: TGTGCCAGCAGTGAATGGGACAGGGGACGCACTGAAGCTTTCTTT; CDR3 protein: CASSEWDRGRTEAFF
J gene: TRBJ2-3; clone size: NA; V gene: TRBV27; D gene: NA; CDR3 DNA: TGTGCCAGCAGTCGGAAGCCGGGACCCACGGACACAGATACGCAGTATTTT; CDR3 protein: CASSRKPGPTDTDTQYF
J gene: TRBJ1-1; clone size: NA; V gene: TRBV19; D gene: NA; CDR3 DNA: TGTGCCAGTAGTATGGGGAGGGGGAGAGGAGGGAACACTGAAGCTTTCTTT; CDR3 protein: CASSMGRGRGGNTEAFF
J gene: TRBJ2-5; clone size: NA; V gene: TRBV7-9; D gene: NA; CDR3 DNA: TGTGCCAGCAGCCCCACTGCCGAGACCCAGTACTTC; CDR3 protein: CASSPTAETQYF
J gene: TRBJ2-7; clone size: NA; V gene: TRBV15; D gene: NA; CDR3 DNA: TGTGCCACCAGCAGAGAAGGGGCAGGGCGCGAGCAGTACTTC; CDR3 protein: CATSREGAGREQYF